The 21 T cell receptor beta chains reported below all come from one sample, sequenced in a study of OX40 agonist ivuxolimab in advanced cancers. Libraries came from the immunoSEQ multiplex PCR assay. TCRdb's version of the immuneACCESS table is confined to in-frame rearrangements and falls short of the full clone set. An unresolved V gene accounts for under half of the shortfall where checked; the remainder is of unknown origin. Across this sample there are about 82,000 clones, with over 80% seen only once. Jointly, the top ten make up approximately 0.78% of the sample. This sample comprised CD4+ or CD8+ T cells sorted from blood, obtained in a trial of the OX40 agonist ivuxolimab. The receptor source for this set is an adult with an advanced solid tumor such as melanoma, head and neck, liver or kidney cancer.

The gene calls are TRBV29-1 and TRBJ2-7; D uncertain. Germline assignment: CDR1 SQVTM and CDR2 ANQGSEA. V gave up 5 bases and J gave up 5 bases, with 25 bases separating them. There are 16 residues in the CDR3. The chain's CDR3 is CSVKPGRSQATHEQYF. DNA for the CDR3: TGCAGCGTTAAACCCGGCAGGTCTCAAGCGACCCACGAGCAGTACTTC.

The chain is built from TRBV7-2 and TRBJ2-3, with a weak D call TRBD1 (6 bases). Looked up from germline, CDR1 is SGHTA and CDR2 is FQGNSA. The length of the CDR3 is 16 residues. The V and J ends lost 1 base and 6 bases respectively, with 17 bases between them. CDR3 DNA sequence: TGTGCCAGCAGCTTAGTGTTCAGGGGCCCGGGGGATACGCAGTATTTT. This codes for CASSLVFRGPGDTQYF. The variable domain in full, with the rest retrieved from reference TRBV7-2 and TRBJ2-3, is GAGVSQSPSNKVTEKGKDVELRCDPISGHTALYWYRQSLGQGLEFLIYFQGNSAPDKSGLPSDRFSAERTGGSVSTLTIQRTQQEDSAVYLCASSLVFRGPGDTQYFGPGTRLTVL.

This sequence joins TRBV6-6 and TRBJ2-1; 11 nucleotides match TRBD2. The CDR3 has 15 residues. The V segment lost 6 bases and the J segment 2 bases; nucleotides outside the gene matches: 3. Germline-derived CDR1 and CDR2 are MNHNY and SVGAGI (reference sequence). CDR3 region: CASSNSGGAYNEQFF. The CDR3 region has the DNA TGTGCCAGCAGCAATAGCGGGGGGGCCTACAATGAGCAGTTCTTC.

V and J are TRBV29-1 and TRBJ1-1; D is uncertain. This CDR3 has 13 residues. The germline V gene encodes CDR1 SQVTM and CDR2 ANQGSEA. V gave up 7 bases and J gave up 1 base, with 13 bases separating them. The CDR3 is CSAREHENTEAFF. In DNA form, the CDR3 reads TGCAGCGCCCGCGAGCACGAGAACACTGAAGCTTTCTTT.

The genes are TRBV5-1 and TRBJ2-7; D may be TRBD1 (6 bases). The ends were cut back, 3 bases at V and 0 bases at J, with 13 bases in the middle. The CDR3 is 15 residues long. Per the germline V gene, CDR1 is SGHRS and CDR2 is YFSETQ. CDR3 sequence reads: CASSSGQTSSYEQYF. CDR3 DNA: TGCGCCAGCAGCTCTGGACAGACAAGCTCCTACGAGCAGTACTTC.

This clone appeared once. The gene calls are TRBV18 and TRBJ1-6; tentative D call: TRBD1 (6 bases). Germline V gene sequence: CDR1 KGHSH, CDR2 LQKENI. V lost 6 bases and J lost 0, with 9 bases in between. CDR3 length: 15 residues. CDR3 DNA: TGTGCCAGCTCCCAGGACAGCTCCTATAATTCACCCCTCCACTTT. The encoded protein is CASSQDSSYNSPLHF.

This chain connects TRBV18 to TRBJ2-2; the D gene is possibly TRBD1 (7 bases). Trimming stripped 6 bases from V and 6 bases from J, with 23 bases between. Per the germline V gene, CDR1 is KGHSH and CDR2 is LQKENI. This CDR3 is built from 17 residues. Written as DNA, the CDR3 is TGTGCCAGCTCGCCCTCATTCTCAGGGGGAGGCGCCGGGGAGCTGTTTTTT. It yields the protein CASSPSFSGGGAGELFF.

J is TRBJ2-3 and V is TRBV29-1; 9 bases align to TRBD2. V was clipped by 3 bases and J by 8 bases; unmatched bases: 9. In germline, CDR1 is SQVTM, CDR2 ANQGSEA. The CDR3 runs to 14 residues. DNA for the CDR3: TGCAGCGTTGATCGGCTAGCGGGGAGAGGTACGCAGTATTTT. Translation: CSVDRLAGRGTQYF.

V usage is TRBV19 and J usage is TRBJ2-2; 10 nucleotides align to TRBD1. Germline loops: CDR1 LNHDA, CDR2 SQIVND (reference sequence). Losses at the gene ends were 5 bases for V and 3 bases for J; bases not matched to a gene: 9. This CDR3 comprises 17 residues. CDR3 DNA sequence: TGTGCCAGTAGTCCGACGACAGGGGGCGCGGACACCGGGGAGCTGTTTTTT. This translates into CASSPTTGGADTGELFF.

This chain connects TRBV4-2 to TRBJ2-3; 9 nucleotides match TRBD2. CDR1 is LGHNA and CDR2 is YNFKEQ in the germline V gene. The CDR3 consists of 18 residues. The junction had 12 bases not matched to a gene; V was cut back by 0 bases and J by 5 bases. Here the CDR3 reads CASSQDTGQRGVGDTQYF. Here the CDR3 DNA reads TGTGCCAGCAGCCAAGATACGGGGCAGCGGGGGGTTGGAGATACGCAGTATTTT.

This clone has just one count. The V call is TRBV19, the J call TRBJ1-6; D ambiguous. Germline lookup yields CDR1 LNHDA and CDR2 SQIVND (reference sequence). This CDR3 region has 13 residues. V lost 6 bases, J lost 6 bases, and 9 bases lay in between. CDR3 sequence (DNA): TGTGCCAGTAGAACAGCTCGTAATTCACCCCTCCACTTT. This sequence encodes CASRTARNSPLHF.

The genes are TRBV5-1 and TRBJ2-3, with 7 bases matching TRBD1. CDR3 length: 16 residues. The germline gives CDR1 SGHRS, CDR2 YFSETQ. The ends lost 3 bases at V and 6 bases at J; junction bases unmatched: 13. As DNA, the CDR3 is TGCGCCAGCAGCTCACGGGACAGAGGAAAGGGGGATACGCAGTATTTT. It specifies CASSSRDRGKGDTQYF.

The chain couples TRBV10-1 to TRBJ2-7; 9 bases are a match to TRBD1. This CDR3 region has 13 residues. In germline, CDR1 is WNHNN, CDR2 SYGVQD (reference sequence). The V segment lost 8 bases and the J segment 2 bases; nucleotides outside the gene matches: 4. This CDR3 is CASVTGGPYEQYF. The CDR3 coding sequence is TGCGCCAGCGTCACAGGGGGCCCCTACGAGCAGTACTTC.

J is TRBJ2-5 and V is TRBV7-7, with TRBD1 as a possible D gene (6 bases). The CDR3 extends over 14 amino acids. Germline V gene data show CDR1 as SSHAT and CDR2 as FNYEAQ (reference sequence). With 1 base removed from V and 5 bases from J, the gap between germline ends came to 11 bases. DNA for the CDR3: TGTGCCAGCAGCTTAGACAGGCAGGGGGAGACCCAGTACTTC. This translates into CASSLDRQGETQYF.

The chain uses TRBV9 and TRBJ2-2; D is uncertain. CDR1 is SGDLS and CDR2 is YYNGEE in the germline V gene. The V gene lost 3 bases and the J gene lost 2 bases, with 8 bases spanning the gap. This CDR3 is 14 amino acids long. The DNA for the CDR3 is TGTGCCAGCAGCGACCGGAGAAACACCGGGGAGCTGTTTTTT. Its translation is CASSDRRNTGELFF.

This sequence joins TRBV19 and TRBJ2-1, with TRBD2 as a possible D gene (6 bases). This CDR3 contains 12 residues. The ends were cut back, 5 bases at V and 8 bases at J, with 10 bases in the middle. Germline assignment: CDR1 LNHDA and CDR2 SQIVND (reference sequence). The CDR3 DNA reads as TGTGCCAGTAGTCCCGGGGGTTATGAGCAGTTCTTC. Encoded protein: CASSPGGYEQFF.

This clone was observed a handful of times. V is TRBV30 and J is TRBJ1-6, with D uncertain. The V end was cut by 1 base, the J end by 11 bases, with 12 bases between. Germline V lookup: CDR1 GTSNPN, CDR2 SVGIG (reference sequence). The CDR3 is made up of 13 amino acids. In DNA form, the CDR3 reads TGTGCCTGGAGTGAAAAACAGCCAGCACCCCTCCACTTT. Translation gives CAWSEKQPAPLHF. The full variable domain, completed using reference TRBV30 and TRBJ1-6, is SQTIHQWPATLVQPVGSPLSLECTVEGTSNPNLYWYRQAAGRGLQLLFYSVGIGQISSEVPQNLSASRPQDRQFILSSKKLLLSDSGFYLCAWSEKQPAPLHFGNGTRLTVT.

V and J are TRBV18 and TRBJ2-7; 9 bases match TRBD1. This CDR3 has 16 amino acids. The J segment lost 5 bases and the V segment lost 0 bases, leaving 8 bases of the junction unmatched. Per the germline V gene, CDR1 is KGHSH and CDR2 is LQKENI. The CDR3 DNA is TGTGCCAGCTCACCACCGGGACAGGGAACAACCCACGAGCAGTACTTC. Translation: CASSPPGQGTTHEQYF.

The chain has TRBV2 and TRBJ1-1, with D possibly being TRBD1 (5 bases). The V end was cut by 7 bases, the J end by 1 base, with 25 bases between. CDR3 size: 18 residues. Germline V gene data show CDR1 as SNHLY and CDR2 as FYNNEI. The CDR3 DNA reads TGTGCCAGCACCCACCGAGGAGTTCGCGGGGGGTCGAACACTGAAGCTTTCTTT. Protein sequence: CASTHRGVRGGSNTEAFF.

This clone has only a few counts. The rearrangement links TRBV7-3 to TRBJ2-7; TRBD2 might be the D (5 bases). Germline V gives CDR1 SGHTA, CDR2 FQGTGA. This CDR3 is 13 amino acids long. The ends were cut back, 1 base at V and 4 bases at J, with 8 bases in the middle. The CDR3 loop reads CASSLNPGYEQYF. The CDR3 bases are TGTGCCAGCAGCTTAAATCCGGGATACGAGCAGTACTTC.

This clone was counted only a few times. The CDR3 region is CASSERRDRASEQYF. Here the CDR3 DNA reads TGTGCCAGCAGTGAACGTCGGGACAGGGCCAGCGAGCAGTACTTC. J is TRBJ2-7 and V is TRBV6-1; 9 nucleotides agree with TRBD1. With V trimmed by 2 bases and J by 6 bases, 8 bases remained unmatched. The CDR3 totals 15 residues. Germline lookup yields CDR1 MNHNS and CDR2 SASEGT.